Below, one TCR beta chain is given with its context. Its antigen is not known. This CDR3 is 15 amino acids long. Germline V CDR1 and CDR2: MNHEY, SVGAGI. V trimming: 6 bases; J trimming: 3 bases; junction bases outside the gene matches: 7. This specimen comes from a study of T cell responses to AZD1222 COVID-19 vaccine. Points from the study as a whole: Clonal diversity may have been underestimated, and the donors were mostly white British, with more females than males.

Clones were read by immunoSEQ multiplex PCR, and TCRdb kept only the in-frame ones, dropping some. The table shows some 120,000 clones, with 88% occurring only once. This TCR derives from an adult in good health. The gene calls are TRBV6-5 and TRBJ1-1; 10 nucleotides agree with TRBD1. The material sequenced was peripheral blood, taken on day 0 of AZD1222 vaccination. CDR3 region: CASRRDRGAYTEAFF. As DNA, the CDR3 is TGTGCCAGCAGGAGGGACAGGGGAGCGTACACTGAAGCTTTCTTT.